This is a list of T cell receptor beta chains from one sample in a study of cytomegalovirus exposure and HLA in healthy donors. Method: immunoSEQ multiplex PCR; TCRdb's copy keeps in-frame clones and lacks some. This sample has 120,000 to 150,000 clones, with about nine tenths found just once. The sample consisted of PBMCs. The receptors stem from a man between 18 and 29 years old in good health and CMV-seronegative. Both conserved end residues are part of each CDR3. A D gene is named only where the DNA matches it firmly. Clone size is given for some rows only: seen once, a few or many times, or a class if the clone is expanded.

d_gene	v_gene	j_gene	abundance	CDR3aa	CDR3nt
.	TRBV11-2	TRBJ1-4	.	CASSTRRSNEKLFF	TGTGCCAGCAGCACGCGGCGATCTAATGAAAAACTGTTTTTT
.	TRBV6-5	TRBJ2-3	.	CASSYSWGTADTQYF	TGTGCCAGCAGTTACTCCTGGGGCACTGCAGATACGCAGTATTTT
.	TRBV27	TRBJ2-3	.	CASSSGTPFGTDTQYF	TGTGCCAGCAGCTCCGGGACTCCCTTTGGGACAGATACGCAGTATTTT
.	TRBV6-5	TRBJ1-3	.	CASSYSQQGGGNTIYF	TGTGCCAGCAGTTACTCCCAACAGGGCGGTGGAAACACCATATATTTT
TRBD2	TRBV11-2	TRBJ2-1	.	CASSATSAAYNEQFF	TGTGCCAGCAGTGCGACTAGCGCAGCTTACAATGAGCAGTTCTTC
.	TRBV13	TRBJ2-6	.	CASSIYRASGANVLTF	TGTGCCAGCAGCATCTACAGGGCCTCTGGGGCCAACGTCCTGACTTTC
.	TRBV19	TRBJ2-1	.	CASSIEGLTYNEQFF	TGTGCCAGTAGTATAGAGGGACTGACATACAATGAGCAGTTCTTC
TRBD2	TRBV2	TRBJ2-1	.	CASQRERNEQFF	TGTGCCAGCCAGCGGGAAAGGAATGAGCAGTTCTTC
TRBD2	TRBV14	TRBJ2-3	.	CASSQPGLANTDTQYF	TGTGCCAGCAGCCAACCCGGACTAGCCAACACAGATACGCAGTATTTT
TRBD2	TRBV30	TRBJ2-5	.	CAWSGGSGRYQETQYF	TGTGCCTGGAGTGGTGGTAGCGGGAGGTACCAAGAGACCCAGTACTTC
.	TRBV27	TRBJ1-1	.	CASSLTTGGTEAFF	TGTGCCAGCAGTTTAACAACCGGGGGCACTGAAGCTTTCTTT
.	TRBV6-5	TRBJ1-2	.	CASSYSAVDGYTF	TGTGCCAGCAGTTACTCGGCAGTGGATGGCTACACCTTC
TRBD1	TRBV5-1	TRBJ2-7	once	CASSLVGTGEGQYF	TGCGCCAGCAGCTTGGTAGGGACAGGGGAAGGGCAGTACTTC
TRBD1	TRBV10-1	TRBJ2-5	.	CASSLAERKDRVRETQYF	TGCGCCAGCAGTTTGGCCGAGAGAAAGGACAGGGTTCGGGAGACCCAGTACTTC
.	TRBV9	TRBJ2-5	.	CASSVGGGGGQETQYF	TGTGCCAGCAGCGTAGGAGGAGGGGGCGGTCAAGAGACCCAGTACTTC
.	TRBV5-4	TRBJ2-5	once	CASSLGGRAEETQYF	TGTGCCAGCAGCTTGGGCGGCAGGGCGGAAGAGACCCAGTACTTC
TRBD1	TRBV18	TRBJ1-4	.	CASSPTDRASNEKLFF	TGTGCCAGCTCACCCACCGACAGGGCCAGTAATGAAAAACTGTTTTTT
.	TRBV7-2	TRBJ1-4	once	CASSSAGLGDEKLFF	TGTGCCAGCAGCTCAGCGGGGTTAGGGGATGAAAAACTGTTTTTT
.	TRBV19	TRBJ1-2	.	CASTKGGDGYTF	TGTGCCAGTACCAAAGGAGGGGATGGCTACACCTTC
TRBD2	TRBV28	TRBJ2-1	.	CATSIRREGEGNEQFF	TGTGCCACCAGTATCAGGCGGGAGGGGGAAGGCAATGAGCAGTTCTTC
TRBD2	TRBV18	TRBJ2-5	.	CASSPPRSGTSGEQETQYF	TGTGCCAGCTCACCACCTCGCTCCGGGACTAGCGGGGAGCAAGAGACCCAGTACTTC
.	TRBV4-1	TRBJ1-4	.	CASSQVRGTNEKLFF	TGCGCCAGCAGCCAAGTGCGAGGGACTAATGAAAAACTGTTTTTT
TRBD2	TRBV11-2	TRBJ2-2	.	CASSRLASTNTGELFF	TGTGCCAGCAGCCGACTAGCGTCCACAAACACCGGGGAGCTGTTTTTT
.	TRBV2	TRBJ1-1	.	CASRAGNTEAFF	TGTGCCAGCAGGGCAGGAAATACTGAAGCTTTCTTT
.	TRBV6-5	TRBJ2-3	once	CASRTTDTQYF	TGTGCCAGCAGAACTACAGATACGCAGTATTTT
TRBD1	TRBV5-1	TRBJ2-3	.	CASSIRQGADTQYF	TGCGCCAGCAGCATCAGACAGGGGGCAGATACGCAGTATTTT
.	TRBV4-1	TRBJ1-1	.	CASSQGATNTEAFF	TGCGCCAGCAGCCAAGGAGCGACGAACACTGAAGCTTTCTTT
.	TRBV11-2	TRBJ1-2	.	CASSDRGWPINGYTF	TGTGCCAGCAGCGACCGCGGGTGGCCAATAAATGGCTACACCTTC
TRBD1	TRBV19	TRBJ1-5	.	CASRTRTGGHNQPQHF	TGTGCCAGTAGAACACGGACAGGGGGCCACAATCAGCCCCAGCATTTT
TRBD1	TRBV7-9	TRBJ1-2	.	CASSAQGEDGYTF	TGTGCCAGCAGCGCACAGGGGGAGGATGGCTACACCTTC
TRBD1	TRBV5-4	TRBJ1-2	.	CASSSRDRGEVYYGYTF	TGTGCCAGCAGCTCCCGGGACAGGGGTGAGGTGTACTATGGCTACACCTTC
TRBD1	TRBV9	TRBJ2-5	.	CASSPGGQETQYF	TGTGCCAGCAGCCCAGGGGGACAAGAGACCCAGTACTTC
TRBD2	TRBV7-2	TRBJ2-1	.	CASSLTGGRNEQFF	TGTGCCAGCAGCTTGACGGGGGGGCGTAATGAGCAGTTCTTC
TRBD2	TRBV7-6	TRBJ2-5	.	CASSLEIAGAQETQYF	TGTGCCAGCAGCTTAGAAATAGCGGGGGCCCAAGAGACCCAGTACTTC
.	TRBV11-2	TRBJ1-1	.	CASSLVSGTEAFF	TGTGCCAGCAGCTTAGTGTCAGGCACTGAAGCTTTCTTT
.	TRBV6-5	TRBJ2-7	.	CASSYSRVAGYEQYF	TGTGCCAGCAGTTACTCGAGGGTCGCGGGCTACGAGCAGTACTTC
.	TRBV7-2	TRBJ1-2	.	CASSPPGVGRNYGYTF	TGTGCCAGCAGCCCCCCCGGTGTGGGGAGGAACTATGGCTACACCTTC
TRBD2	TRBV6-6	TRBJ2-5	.	CASSWDYKETQYF	TGTGCCAGCAGTTGGGACTACAAGGAGACCCAGTACTTC
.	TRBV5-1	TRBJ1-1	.	CASSLADRPMNTEAFF	TGCGCCAGCAGCTTGGCCGACAGGCCAATGAACACTGAAGCTTTCTTT
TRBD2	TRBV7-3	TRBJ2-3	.	CASSSSGASGTDTQYF	TGTGCCAGCAGTTCTAGCGGGGCCTCGGGCACAGATACGCAGTATTTT
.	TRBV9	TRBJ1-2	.	CASSDRVYGYTF	TGTGCCAGCAGCGACAGGGTCTATGGCTACACCTTC
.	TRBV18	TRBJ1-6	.	CASSPRGRRNSPLHF	TGTGCCAGCTCCCCCAGGGGAAGGAGGAATTCACCCCTCCACTTT
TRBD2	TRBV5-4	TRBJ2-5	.	CASSLTRTSGREAETQYF	TGTGCCAGCAGCCTGACTAGGACTAGCGGGAGAGAGGCAGAGACCCAGTACTTC
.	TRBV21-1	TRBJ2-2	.	CASSLTSGNTGELFF	TGTGCCAGCAGCCTGACTAGCGGAAACACCGGGGAGCTGTTTTTT
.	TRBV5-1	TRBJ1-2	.	CASSLPEAEYGYTF	TGCGCCAGCAGCCTGCCCGAGGCGGAATATGGCTACACCTTC
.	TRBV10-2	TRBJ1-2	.	CASSGRSGYTF	TGCGCCAGCAGTGGGCGGAGTGGCTACACCTTC
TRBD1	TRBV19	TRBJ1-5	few	CASSRTEGASNQPQHF	TGTGCCAGTAGCCGCACCGAGGGGGCTAGCAATCAGCCCCAGCATTTT
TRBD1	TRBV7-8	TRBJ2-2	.	CASSLYTRQGGNTGELFF	TGTGCCAGCAGCTTATATACACGACAGGGGGGGAACACCGGGGAGCTGTTTTTT
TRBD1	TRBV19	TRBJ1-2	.	CASSLRDRMYGYTF	TGTGCCAGTAGTTTACGGGACAGGATGTATGGCTACACCTTC